This T cell receptor beta chain was recovered during a study of blood T cell repertoires in COVID-19. The overall study: Samples of COVID-19 (acute and convalescent) were obtained from the United States, Italy and Spain.

Germline V CDR1 and CDR2: SGHRS, YFSETQ. This CDR3 contains 13 residues. V lost 9 bases, J lost 6 bases, and 11 bases stayed unmatched. Here immunoSEQ multiplex PCR was the method, and the copy in TCRdb shows in-frame clones only, minus some. The sample lists some 240,000 clones, around 82% seen once, with around 13% in the top ten. The sample taken for sequencing was peripheral blood. The clonotype originates from a human donor in a cohort sampled during active COVID-19. The chain couples TRBV5-1 to TRBJ1-1; 7 bases match TRBD1. CDR3 in amino acids: CAIPTGTFPEAFF. In DNA form, the CDR3 reads TGCGCCATCCCGACAGGGACGTTCCCTGAAGCTTTCTTT.